The 21 T cell receptor beta chains below come from one sample, sequenced in a study of T cells in tuberculosis. Repertoires were generated with immunoSEQ multiplex PCR, while TCRdb's copy carries only in-frame clones and drops some. The sample yields 38,000 or so clones, around 95% seen once. Sequencing was carried out using PBMCs. These receptor sequences come from a donor between 5 and 29 years old with latent tuberculosis or without tuberculosis infection.

The rearrangement joins TRBV6-5 to TRBJ2-1; 7 bases line up with TRBD2. Germline CDR1 and CDR2: MNHEY and SVGAGI. Trimming removed 6 bases from V and 13 bases from J; junction bases left unmatched: 6. The CDR3 sequence is 11 residues long. CDR3 DNA: TGTGCCAGCAGGGAAGCGGGGAATCAGTTCTTC. It codes for CASREAGNQFF.

Turning to this clone: Other DNA sequences of this sample code for an identical CDR3. The chain carries TRBV27 and TRBJ1-1; unclear D gene. Trimming shortened V by 5 bases and J by 0 bases, and 7 bases separated the two germline ends. In germline, CDR1 is MNHEY, CDR2 SMNVEV (reference sequence). The CDR3 is 13 amino acids. This chain's CDR3 is CASSLGMNTEAFF. The CDR3 DNA is TGTGCCAGCAGTCTCGGGATGAACACTGAAGCTTTCTTT.

The table lists this clone with a count of one. The V gene is TRBV6-5, the J gene TRBJ1-2; TRBD1 is a possible D gene (5 bases). V lost 2 bases to trimming and J lost 4 bases, with 11 bases between them. Germline values: CDR1 MNHEY, CDR2 SVGAGI. The CDR3 runs to 14 residues. The CDR3: CASSYGGEIYGYTF. CDR3 in DNA: TGTGCCAGCAGTTACGGGGGGGAAATCTATGGCTACACCTTC.

Comments on this clone: Mismatch with germline at one junction end may stem from a read error. The chain employs TRBV6-1 and TRBJ1-1; 7 nucleotides line up with TRBD1. Per the germline V gene, CDR1 is MNHNS and CDR2 is SASEGT. This CDR3 is 13 amino acids long. Here the CDR3 reads CASCDRVNTEAFF. The DNA of the CDR3 is TGTGCCAGCTGTGACAGGGTGAACACTGAAGCTTTCTTT.

This sequence joins TRBV9 and TRBJ1-1; a possible D gene is TRBD1 (6 bases). Between the trimmed V and J ends, which lost 2 bases and 5 bases, there was a span of 10 bases. Germline V gene lookup returns CDR1 SGDLS and CDR2 YYNGEE. The CDR3 spans 13 residues. CDR3 coding DNA: TGTGCCAGCAGCGTCGGAAGGGGGACTGAAGCTTTCTTT. It codes for CASSVGRGTEAFF.

The gene calls are TRBV4-2 and TRBJ1-2; no definite D call. The CDR3 spans 15 residues. Per germline, CDR1 LGHNA and CDR2 YNFKEQ. Trimming left V 4 bases short and J 0 bases short, with 12 bases between. CDR3 sequence reads: CASSPGGHSNYGYTF. Written as DNA, the CDR3 is TGTGCCAGCAGCCCTGGAGGTCATTCTAACTATGGCTACACCTTC.

V usage is TRBV10-1 and J usage is TRBJ2-1; 14 nucleotides agree with TRBD2. The CDR3 has 17 residues. CDR1 and CDR2 from the germline V gene are WNHNN and SYGVQD (reference sequence). V dropped 6 bases and J dropped 1; count of bases not matched to a gene: 5. The CDR3 coding sequence is TGCGCCAGCAGCCCGGGACTAGCGGGGGTTTCCTACAATGAGCAGTTCTTC. It codes for CASSPGLAGVSYNEQFF.

The V call is TRBV6-1, the J call TRBJ1-5; the D gene is possibly TRBD1 (5 bases). The germline V gene has CDR1 MNHNS and CDR2 SASEGT. This CDR3 has 12 amino acids. Trimming took 9 bases from V and 5 from J, leaving 11 bases between them. CDR3 sequence: CASVGADQPQHF. The DNA of the CDR3 is TGTGCCAGTGTAGGGGCCGATCAGCCCCAGCATTTT.

The genes are TRBV10-2 and TRBJ2-7; 13 bases are shared with TRBD2. CDR3 length: 15 amino acids. Looked up from germline, CDR1 is WSHSY and CDR2 is SAAADI. V dropped 5 bases and J dropped 6; count of bases not matched to a gene: 7. Here the CDR3 reads CASSPTSGGAGEQYF. DNA of the CDR3: TGCGCCAGCAGTCCCACTAGCGGGGGGGCTGGCGAGCAGTACTTC.

The gene calls are TRBV5-4 and TRBJ2-7, with TRBD1 identical over 9 bases. This CDR3 contains 14 residues. Unmatched junction bases numbered 9, after V lost 6 bases and J lost 5 bases. Germline V gene data show CDR1 as SGHNT and CDR2 as YYREEE (reference sequence). This chain's CDR3 is CASNNRDRAHEQYF. CDR3 bases: TGTGCCAGCAACAACCGGGACAGGGCTCACGAGCAGTACTTC.

The chain links TRBV30 to TRBJ2-1, with D perhaps TRBD2 (6 bases). CDR1 is GTSNPN, CDR2 SVGIG, per germline (reference sequence). The length of the CDR3 is 18 residues. The germline V and J ends were trimmed by 3 bases and 0 bases, with 21 bases remaining between them. The CDR3 coding sequence is TGTGCCTGGAGCGACAGACCCACTAGCCGACCCTCCTACAATGAGCAGTTCTTC. The encoded protein is CAWSDRPTSRPSYNEQFF.

The J gene is TRBJ2-5, the V gene TRBV6-6; TRBD2 is a possible D gene (6 bases). With 5 bases removed from V and 4 bases from J, the gap between germline ends came to 14 bases. The CDR3 is made up of 14 amino acids. Germline CDR1 is MNHNY and CDR2 is SVGAGI (reference sequence). DNA of the CDR3: TGTGCCAGCAGTGCAGCGAGGAGGGGAGAGACCCAGTACTTC. Translating gives CASSAARRGETQYF.

This rearrangement joins TRBV5-1 to TRBJ2-3, with 14 nucleotides matching TRBD2. Germline-derived CDR1 and CDR2 are SGHRS and YFSETQ. V gave up 4 bases and J gave up 1 base; unmatched junction bases: 8. This CDR3 is 18 amino acids long. CDR3 coding DNA: TGCGCCAGCAGCCTAAGACTAGCGGGGGGGCTGGGCACAGATACGCAGTATTTT. It codes for CASSLRLAGGLGTDTQYF. Full variable domain (missing parts from reference TRBV5-1 and TRBJ2-3): KAGVTQTPRYLIKTRGQQVTLSCSPISGHRSVSWYQQTPGQGLQFLFEYFSETQRNKGNFPGRFSGRQFSNSRSEMNVSTLELGDSALYLCASSLRLAGGLGTDTQYFGPGTRLTVL.

V usage is TRBV19 and J usage is TRBJ2-7; TRBD1 agrees at 9 bases. This CDR3 has 15 amino acids. V lost 6 bases and J lost 2; bases outside the gene matches: 8. Germline V gene data show CDR1 as LNHDA and CDR2 as SQIVND (reference sequence). The CDR3 DNA sequence: TGTGCCAGTAGGCAACCGGGACAGGGAACCTACGAGCAGTACTTC. Translating it yields CASRQPGQGTYEQYF.

The rearrangement joins TRBV9 to TRBJ2-1; TRBD2 matches 8 bases. Germline V gene sequence: CDR1 SGDLS, CDR2 YYNGEE. J gave up 0 bases and V 4 bases, and 9 bases lay outside the gene matches. The CDR3 loop spans 17 amino acids. CDR3 region: CASSNGRAQSSYNEQFF. The DNA for the CDR3 is TGTGCCAGCAGCAACGGGAGGGCCCAGAGCTCCTACAATGAGCAGTTCTTC.

The V gene is TRBV7-8, the J gene TRBJ1-1, with D unclear. V was shortened by 2 bases and J by 2 bases, with 9 bases between the two germline ends. Germline V gene data show CDR1 as SGHVS and CDR2 as FQNEAQ. This CDR3 is built from 14 residues. The CDR3 loop is CASSLPTANTEAFF. The CDR3 nucleotides are TGTGCCAGCAGCTTACCCACAGCAAACACTGAAGCTTTCTTT. The full variable domain, in which reference TRBV7-8 and TRBJ1-1 provide the parts outside the CDR3, is GAGVSQSPRYKVAKRGQDVALRCDPISGHVSLFWYQQALGQGPEFLTYFQNEAQLDKSGLPSDRFFAERPEGSVSTLKIQRTQQEDSAVYLCASSLPTANTEAFFGQGTRLTVV.

The chain combines TRBV11-3 with TRBJ2-1; 7 bases fit TRBD2. Germline CDR1 reads SGHNT; CDR2 reads YENEEA. V lost 5 bases, J lost 10 bases, and 11 bases stayed unmatched. The CDR3 sequence is 14 residues long. This chain's CDR3 is CASSLSRGSREQFF. CDR3 bases: TGTGCCAGCAGCCTATCGCGGGGGAGTCGGGAGCAGTTCTTC. Based on the CDR3 plus reference TRBV11-3 and TRBJ2-1, the full variable domain is EAGVVQSPRYKIIEKKQPVAFWCNPISGHNTLYWYLQNLGQGPELLIRYENEEAVDDSQLPKDRFSAERLKGVDSTLKIQPAELGDSAVYLCASSLSRGSREQFFGPGTRLTVL.

The V gene is TRBV28, the J gene TRBJ1-5; D is possibly TRBD1 (6 bases). The CDR3 is 15 residues long. Trimming took 8 bases from V and 2 from J, leaving 16 bases between them. The germline V gene has CDR1 MDHEN and CDR2 SYDVKM. The CDR3 protein is CASHREFLRNQPQHF. CDR3 nucleotide sequence: TGTGCCAGCCACAGGGAATTCCTACGCAATCAGCCCCAGCATTTT.

The V call is TRBV4-1, the J call TRBJ2-7, with 9 bases identical to TRBD1. Looked up from germline, CDR1 is MGHRA and CDR2 is YSYEKL. This CDR3 is built from 15 residues. The trim removed 4 bases at V and 5 bases at J, leaving 9 bases unmatched. The CDR3 loop is CASSPPGQGFHEQYF. The CDR3 DNA is TGCGCCAGCAGCCCGCCGGGACAGGGTTTCCACGAGCAGTACTTC.

This clone has a single count. The V call is TRBV2, the J call TRBJ2-1, with TRBD1 matching 9 bases. Germline V gives CDR1 SNHLY, CDR2 FYNNEI. The CDR3 loop spans 15 amino acids. The trim removed 5 bases at V and 3 bases at J, leaving 5 bases unmatched. CDR3 in DNA: TGTGCCAGCAGTATGCCGGGACAGGGCTACAATGAGCAGTTCTTC. As protein: CASSMPGQGYNEQFF. Variable domain in full (rest from reference TRBV2 and TRBJ2-1): EPEVTQTPSHQVTQMGQEVILRCVPISNHLYFYWYRQILGQKVEFLVSFYNNEISEKSEIFDDQFSVERPDGSNFTLKIRSTKLEDSAMYFCASSMPGQGYNEQFFGPGTRLTVL.

The rearrangement uses TRBV10-3 and TRBJ1-2, with no clear D. Between the trimmed V and J ends, which lost 0 bases and 0 bases, there was a span of 5 bases. The CDR3 sequence is 14 residues long. CDR1 ENHRY and CDR2 SYGVKD come from the germline V gene. In DNA form, the CDR3 reads TGTGCCATCAGTGAGTCTCGGTCTAACTATGGCTACACCTTC. Its protein product is CAISESRSNYGYTF.